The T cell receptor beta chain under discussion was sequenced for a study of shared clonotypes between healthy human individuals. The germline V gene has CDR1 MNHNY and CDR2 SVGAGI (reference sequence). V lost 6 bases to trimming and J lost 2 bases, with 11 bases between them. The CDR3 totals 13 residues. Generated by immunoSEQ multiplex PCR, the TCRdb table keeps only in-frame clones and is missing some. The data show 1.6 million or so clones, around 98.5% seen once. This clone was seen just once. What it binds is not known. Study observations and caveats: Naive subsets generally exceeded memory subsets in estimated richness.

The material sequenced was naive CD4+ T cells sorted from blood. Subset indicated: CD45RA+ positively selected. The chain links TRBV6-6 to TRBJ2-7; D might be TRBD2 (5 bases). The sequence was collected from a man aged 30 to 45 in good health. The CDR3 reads CASRGDYTYEQYF. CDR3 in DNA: TGTGCCAGCAGAGGAGACTACACCTACGAGCAGTACTTC.